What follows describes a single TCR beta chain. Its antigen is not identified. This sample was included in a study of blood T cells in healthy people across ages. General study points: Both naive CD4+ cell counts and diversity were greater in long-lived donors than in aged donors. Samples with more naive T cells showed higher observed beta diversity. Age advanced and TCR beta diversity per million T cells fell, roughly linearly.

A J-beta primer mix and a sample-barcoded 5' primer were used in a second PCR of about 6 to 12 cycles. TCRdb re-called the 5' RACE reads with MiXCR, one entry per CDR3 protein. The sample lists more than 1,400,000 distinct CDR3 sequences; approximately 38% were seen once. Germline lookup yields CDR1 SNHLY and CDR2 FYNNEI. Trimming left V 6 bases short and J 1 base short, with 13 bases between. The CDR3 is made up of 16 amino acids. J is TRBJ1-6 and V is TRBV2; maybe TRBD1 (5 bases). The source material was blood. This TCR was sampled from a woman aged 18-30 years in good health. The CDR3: CASSVGVGSYNSPLHF. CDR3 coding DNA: TGTGCCAGCAGCGTGGGGGTTGGGTCCTATAATTCACCCCTCCACTTT.